This T cell receptor beta chain was captured by sequencing in a study of cytomegalovirus exposure and HLA in healthy donors. Study-wide results and caveats: Subsequent analysis showed first-cohort TCR clusters tending to co-occur in around 110 validation repertoires. Testing in vitro showed three CMV-associated chains specific for CMV antigens.

Some clones are missing from TCRdb's copy, which holds only in-frame ones; the method was immunoSEQ multiplex PCR. This table has about 160,000 clones, nearly 90% appearing once. V lost 1 base and J lost 3, with 13 bases in between. The CDR3 contains 15 residues. Germline CDR1 is MNHNS and CDR2 is SASEGT. In the case of this clone: Its antigen is unknown.

This TCR was sampled from a man between 18 and 29 years old in good health and CMV-seropositive. This chain connects TRBV6-1 to TRBJ2-7; the D gene is possibly TRBD2 (5 bases). The specimen was PBMCs. The CDR3 sequence is CASSEGSSGLYEQYF. CDR3 coding DNA: TGTGCCAGCAGTGAAGGGTCAAGCGGCCTCTACGAGCAGTACTTC.